The 28 T cell receptor beta chains presented below share a single source sample, sequenced in a study of blood T cell repertoires in COVID-19. TCRdb keeps only in-frame clones here, not all; method: immunoSEQ multiplex PCR. The table has some 91,000 clones, around four fifths seen once. The specimen sequenced was peripheral blood. Every receptor here comes from a human donor in a cohort sampled during active COVID-19.

The chain joins TRBV5-1 to TRBJ1-1; TRBD1 aligns across 10 bases. With 4 bases clipped from V and 4 bases from J, the junction kept 7 bases outside the gene matches. This CDR3 spans 15 amino acids. CDR1 and CDR2 from the germline V gene are SGHRS and YFSETQ. The CDR3 spells CASSLEGTGVTEAFF. CDR3 nucleotides: TGCGCCAGCAGCCTGGAAGGGACAGGGGTCACTGAAGCTTTCTTT.

The chain carries TRBV3-1 (or the pseudogene TRBV3-2) and TRBJ2-6; D is undetermined. V shed 0 bases and J shed 4 bases, with 4 bases lying between them. The germline gives CDR1 LGHDT, CDR2 YNNKEL (reference sequence). The CDR3 is 14 amino acids. In DNA form, the CDR3 reads TGTGCCAGCAGCCAAGATCCGGGGGCCAACGTCCTGACTTTC. It yields the protein CASSQDPGANVLTF.

This chain uses TRBV5-1 with TRBJ1-5, with a tentative D call TRBD1 (6 bases). Germline CDR1 is SGHRS and CDR2 is YFSETQ. V lost 5 bases and J lost 0, with 12 bases in between. This CDR3 is built from 15 residues. The CDR3 DNA reads TGCGCCAGCAGACTGGGACACAATAGCAATCAGCCCCAGCATTTT. As protein: CASRLGHNSNQPQHF.

V and J are TRBV19 and TRBJ1-4; D may be TRBD1 (5 bases). Trimming cost V 7 bases and J 7 bases, with 31 bases left between them. The germline V gene encodes CDR1 LNHDA and CDR2 SQIVND (reference sequence). The CDR3 loop spans 19 amino acids. The CDR3 here is CASKPYGGPEPTRSEKLFF. DNA of the CDR3: TGTGCCAGTAAGCCCTACGGGGGACCGGAGCCCACCCGGAGTGAAAAACTGTTTTTT.

This clone was seen more than once but under ten times. CDR3 nucleotide sequence: TGTGCCAGCAGCACAGCGGCAGGCCGAAGTGGCTACACCTTC. This gives the protein CASSTAAGRSGYTF. The chain uses TRBV11-2 and TRBJ1-2; D unclear. The germline V gene has CDR1 SGHAT and CDR2 FQNNGV. The CDR3 length is 14 residues. The V end was cut by 5 bases, the J end by 7 bases, with 17 bases between.

The V gene is TRBV5-4, the J gene TRBJ2-6; a possible D gene is TRBD1 (6 bases). This CDR3 region has 16 residues. Germline V gene sequence: CDR1 SGHNT, CDR2 YYREEE (reference sequence). Trimming removed 1 base from V and 2 bases from J, with 10 bases in between. The CDR3 coding sequence is TGTGCCAGCAGCTTGCAGGGGTTGACTGGGGCCAACGTCCTGACTTTC. Amino acids: CASSLQGLTGANVLTF. The full variable domain, its missing parts supplied by reference TRBV5-4 and TRBJ2-6, is ETGVTQSPTHLIKTRGQQVTLRCSSQSGHNTVSWYQQALGQGPQFIFQYYREEENGRGNFPPRFSGLQFPNYSSELNVNALELDDSALYLCASSLQGLTGANVLTFGAGSRLTVL.

This chain links TRBV6-6 with TRBJ1-6; TRBD1 matches at 8 bases. J gave up 7 bases and V 7 bases, and 6 bases lay outside the gene matches. Per the germline V gene, CDR1 is MNHNY and CDR2 is SVGAGI (reference sequence). The CDR3 is 14 amino acids. The CDR3 region is CASTGQGVNSPLHF. CDR3 nucleotide sequence: TGTGCCAGCACTGGACAGGGAGTAAATTCACCCCTCCACTTT.

V gene TRBV18 combines with J gene TRBJ2-2; no reliable D call. This CDR3 is 14 amino acids long. Trimming shortened V by 3 bases and J by 2 bases, and 7 bases separated the two germline ends. Germline V gives CDR1 KGHSH, CDR2 LQKENI. The CDR3 region is CASSPGPNTGELFF. The CDR3 nucleotides read TGTGCCAGCTCACCGGGCCCAAACACCGGGGAGCTGTTTTTT.

The gene calls are TRBV19 and TRBJ2-7, with 10 bases lining up with TRBD1. The CDR3 covers 16 residues. Germline V gene sequence: CDR1 LNHDA, CDR2 SQIVND (reference sequence). Trimming took 6 bases from V and 4 from J; bases not matched to a gene: 12. The CDR3 DNA reads as TGTGCCAGTAGCCCCAACTCCGGGACAGGGGTATACGAGCAGTACTTC. This encodes CASSPNSGTGVYEQYF.

The chain joins TRBV18 to TRBJ1-1; maybe TRBD1 (5 bases). With 4 bases removed from V and 1 base from J, the gap between germline ends came to 7 bases. Per the germline V gene, CDR1 is KGHSH and CDR2 is LQKENI. The CDR3 runs to 13 residues. This CDR3 is CASSQTGNTEAFF. CDR3 sequence (DNA): TGTGCCAGCTCACAAACAGGGAACACTGAAGCTTTCTTT.

This chain uses TRBV28 with TRBJ1-5; D may be TRBD1 (5 bases). The germline V and J ends were trimmed by 7 bases and 4 bases, with 14 bases remaining between them. Germline V gives CDR1 MDHEN, CDR2 SYDVKM. The CDR3 is 14 amino acids. CDR3 DNA: TGTGCCAGCACCCGCAGACAGAGGAATCAGCCCCAGCATTTT. The encoded protein is CASTRRQRNQPQHF.

The V call is TRBV7-2, the J call TRBJ2-1; 7 bases agree with TRBD2. This CDR3 comprises 16 residues. Trimming took 0 bases from V and 2 from J; bases not matched to a gene: 4. The germline CDR1 and CDR2 sequences are SGHTA and FQGNSA. The CDR3 is CASSLAGDYPYNEQFF. The DNA for the CDR3 is TGTGCCAGCAGCTTAGCCGGGGACTATCCCTACAATGAGCAGTTCTTC.

The chain uses TRBV5-1 and TRBJ2-7; 7 nucleotides line up with TRBD1. Germline assignment: CDR1 SGHRS and CDR2 YFSETQ. The CDR3 spans 15 residues. Trimming at V came to 6 bases and at J to 3 bases, leaving 12 bases not matched to a gene. CDR3 nucleotides: TGCGCCAGCAAAGGACAGGATACTGTTATCTACGAGCAGTACTTC. Its translation: CASKGQDTVIYEQYF. The variable domain in full, with the rest retrieved from reference TRBV5-1 and TRBJ2-7, is KAGVTQTPRYLIKTRGQQVTLSCSPISGHRSVSWYQQTPGQGLQFLFEYFSETQRNKGNFPGRFSGRQFSNSRSEMNVSTLELGDSALYLCASKGQDTVIYEQYFGPGTRLTVT.

This sequence joins TRBV2 and TRBJ2-5; 13 bases align to TRBD2. Looked up from germline, CDR1 is SNHLY and CDR2 is FYNNEI. Unmatched junction bases numbered 3, after V lost 5 bases and J lost 3 bases. The CDR3 sequence is 15 residues long. DNA of the CDR3: TGTGCCAGCAGTACTAGCGGGGGGGCCGAAGAGACCCAGTACTTC. The encoded protein is CASSTSGGAEETQYF.

Regarding this clone: Other DNA sequences in the same sample also yield this CDR3. The rearrangement links TRBV18 to TRBJ1-4, with TRBD1 as a possible D gene (6 bases). V shed 0 bases and J shed 3 bases, with 8 bases lying between them. The CDR3 has 15 residues. Germline V CDR1 and CDR2: KGHSH, LQKENI. The CDR3 protein is CASSPPQGSNEKLFF. The CDR3 DNA follows: TGTGCCAGCTCACCACCACAGGGTTCTAATGAAAAACTGTTTTTT.

The V call is TRBV4-1, the J call TRBJ2-2; 10 bases are shared with TRBD1. V lost 3 bases and J lost 3; bases outside the gene matches: 4. The CDR3 covers 16 residues. The germline CDR1 and CDR2 sequences are MGHRA and YSYEKL. CDR3 sequence: CASSQGQGRDTGELFF. The CDR3 region has the DNA TGCGCCAGCAGCCAGGGACAGGGGAGGGACACCGGGGAGCTGTTTTTT.

This clone was seen a handful of times. The chain carries TRBV11-2 and TRBJ2-1, with 7 bases lining up with TRBD2. The CDR3 totals 16 residues. V was pared by 5 bases and J by 2 bases, with 9 bases of the junction left unmatched. From germline, CDR1 is SGHAT and CDR2 FQNNGV. The CDR3 sequence: CASSPTGGLPYNEQFF. The CDR3 DNA sequence: TGTGCCAGCAGCCCTACCGGGGGGTTGCCCTACAATGAGCAGTTCTTC.

V and J are TRBV2 and TRBJ1-1; D gene unclear. The CDR3 spans 15 residues. CDR1 is SNHLY, CDR2 FYNNEI, per germline. V lost 1 base to trimming and J lost 1 base, with 10 bases between them. The CDR3 region is CASSEGRGGNTEAFF. The CDR3, as DNA: TGTGCCAGCAGTGAAGGCCGGGGTGGGAACACTGAAGCTTTCTTT.

This clone has only a few counts. The chain combines TRBV7-9 with TRBJ2-2; 8 positions match TRBD2. Germline assignment: CDR1 SEHNR and CDR2 FQNEAQ (reference sequence). This CDR3 is built from 19 residues. The V gene end was trimmed by 2 bases and the J gene end by 5 bases; junction bases not matched to a gene: 16. CDR3 loop: CASSLPKEVSGMVTGELFF. The DNA of the CDR3 is TGTGCCAGCAGCTTACCCAAGGAAGTTAGCGGGATGGTAACCGGGGAGCTGTTTTTT.

The chain couples TRBV7-9 to TRBJ2-5; 14 nucleotides match TRBD2. Germline assignment: CDR1 SEHNR and CDR2 FQNEAQ (reference sequence). The CDR3 length is 15 residues. The ends lost 5 bases at V and 6 bases at J; junction bases unmatched: 5. CDR3: CASSPGTSGGQTQYF. The CDR3 nucleotides are TGTGCCAGCAGCCCAGGGACTAGCGGGGGCCAGACCCAGTACTTC.

This clone came up a few times. This chain links TRBV4-1 with TRBJ1-5; a possible D gene is TRBD1 (5 bases). This CDR3 is built from 15 residues. Germline lookup yields CDR1 MGHRA and CDR2 YSYEKL. The V and J ends lost 4 bases and 1 base respectively, with 11 bases between them. CDR3 DNA: TGCGCCAGCAGCCCAGGGATTTGGAGCAATCAGCCCCAGCATTTT. It translates to CASSPGIWSNQPQHF.

The chain has TRBV12-3 or TRBV12-4 and TRBJ2-2; D might be TRBD2 (5 bases). Trimming cost V 2 bases and J 5 bases, with 6 bases left between them. CDR3 size: 13 residues. CDR3 loop: CASSLPGTGELFF. The DNA for the CDR3 is TGTGCCAGCAGTTTACCGGGGACCGGGGAGCTGTTTTTT.

This clone was counted a few times. The gene calls are TRBV28 and TRBJ1-1; D unresolved. V lost 6 bases and J 6 bases, leaving 8 bases between the germline ends. The CDR3 totals 11 residues. Germline lookup yields CDR1 MDHEN and CDR2 SYDVKM. As DNA, the CDR3 is TGTGCCAGCAGACGAGAAGCTGAAGCTTTCTTT. Translated, it gives CASRREAEAFF.

This clone has only one observation. The chain uses TRBV6-6 and TRBJ1-5; unclear D gene. CDR1 MNHNY and CDR2 SVGAGI come from the germline V gene (reference sequence). The CDR3 has 15 residues. The V and J ends lost 2 bases and 5 bases respectively, with 13 bases between them. The CDR3 loop reads CASSYRRDRDQPQHF. CDR3 sequence (DNA): TGTGCCAGCAGTTACAGGAGGGATCGGGATCAGCCCCAGCATTTT.

The chain recombines TRBV6-5 with TRBJ1-3; a weak D match, TRBD1 (5 bases). The CDR3 length is 14 residues. The germline gives CDR1 MNHEY, CDR2 SVGAGI. Trimming took off 2 bases at V and 3 bases at J, with 8 bases between the two ends. CDR3 residues: CASSYDSFGNTIYF. The CDR3 region has the DNA TGTGCCAGCAGTTACGACAGCTTTGGAAACACCATATATTTT.

The chain couples TRBV7-2 to TRBJ1-2, with 9 bases fitting TRBD1. The CDR3 is 14 amino acids. CDR1 and CDR2 from the germline V gene are SGHTA and FQGNSA. The V and J ends lost 6 bases and 7 bases, in that order; junction bases with no gene match: 9. CDR3 sequence: CASRSTGGAGGYTF. The CDR3 DNA reads TGTGCCAGCAGATCCACAGGGGGCGCGGGTGGCTACACCTTC.

V and J are TRBV19 and TRBJ1-1, with a possible D match to TRBD1 (5 bases). In germline, CDR1 is LNHDA, CDR2 SQIVND (reference sequence). The CDR3 covers 17 residues. V lost 4 bases and J lost 4, with 22 bases in between. The CDR3 reads CASSTRQRLSSGTEAFF. The CDR3 nucleotides are TGTGCCAGTAGTACCCGACAGCGACTCTCCTCAGGCACTGAAGCTTTCTTT.

The table lists this clone with a count of one. The V and J genes are TRBV6-1 and TRBJ1-2, with a tentative D call TRBD1 (6 bases). This CDR3 spans 15 amino acids. The ends were cut back, 2 bases at V and 8 bases at J, with 18 bases in the middle. Germline V CDR1 and CDR2: MNHNS, SASEGT. The CDR3, as DNA: TGTGCCAGCAGTGAAACAGGGACGCCTCCGAGAGGCTACACCTTC. Protein product: CASSETGTPPRGYTF.